These 18 T cell receptor beta chains were all obtained from the same sample, sequenced in a study of blood T cell repertoires in COVID-19. Libraries were prepared by immunoSEQ multiplex PCR; TCRdb keeps only in-frame clonotypes and omits some of them. The data contain roughly 240,000 clones, 88% of them seen just once; the ten biggest clones take up roughly 2.4%. Sequencing was performed on PBMCs or T cells enriched from blood (not recorded which). The receptors were sampled from a middle-aged woman with acute COVID-19.

This clone was detected only once. This sample also contains other DNA sequences that code for the same CDR3. This sequence joins TRBV5-6 and TRBJ1-2; the match to TRBD1 covers 8 bases. The V gene end was trimmed by 1 base and the J gene end by 7 bases; junction bases not matched to a gene: 3. Germline loops: CDR1 SGHDT, CDR2 YYEEEE. The CDR3 totals 13 residues. The chain's CDR3 is CASSLRDRGGYTF. The CDR3 coding sequence is TGTGCCAGCAGCTTGCGTGACAGGGGTGGCTACACCTTC.

The chain has TRBV10-2 and TRBJ1-1; D might be TRBD1 (5 bases). CDR1 and CDR2 from the germline V gene are WSHSY and SAAADI. CDR3 length equals 13 residues. The germline V and J ends were trimmed by 7 bases and 1 base, with 10 bases remaining between them. As DNA, the CDR3 is TGCGCCAGCAAGGGGATGGGGAACACTGAAGCTTTCTTT. This gives the protein CASKGMGNTEAFF.

V gene TRBV5-1 combines with J gene TRBJ1-4; maybe TRBD1 (5 bases). This CDR3 spans 15 amino acids. Trimming left V 2 bases short and J 6 bases short, with 14 bases between. From germline, CDR1 is SGHRS and CDR2 YFSETQ. The CDR3 here is CASSLDSPFDEKLFF. The CDR3 DNA sequence: TGCGCCAGCAGCTTAGACAGCCCATTCGATGAAAAACTGTTTTTT.

The chain links TRBV30 to TRBJ1-6; D possibly corresponds to TRBD1 (6 bases). This CDR3 has 14 residues. Trimming took 5 bases from V and 4 from J, leaving 12 bases between them. Germline V gene lookup returns CDR1 GTSNPN and CDR2 SVGIG (reference sequence). The CDR3 DNA follows: TGTGCCTGGGGGCAGGGGAATTATAATTCACCCCTCCACTTT. Translating it yields CAWGQGNYNSPLHF. Filled out from reference TRBV30 and TRBJ1-6, the complete variable domain reads SQTIHQWPATLVQPVGSPLSLECTVEGTSNPNLYWYRQAAGRGLQLLFYSVGIGQISSEVPQNLSASRPQDRQFILSSKKLLLSDSGFYLCAWGQGNYNSPLHFGNGTRLTVT.

The rearrangement uses TRBV6-2 or TRBV6-3 and TRBJ1-6; D is undetermined. The V gene lost 6 bases and the J gene lost 18 bases, with 18 bases spanning the gap. This CDR3 has 12 residues. Germline V gene data show CDR1 as MNHEY and CDR2 as SVGEGT. CDR3 nucleotide sequence: TGTGCCAGCAGCTTCCAAAGCCGCGCGCCCCACTTT. Protein sequence: CASSFQSRAPHF.

This chain joins TRBV6-2 or TRBV6-3 and TRBJ2-7, with a tentative D call TRBD1 (6 bases). CDR3 length: 15 residues. Trimming shortened V by 6 bases and J by 6 bases, and 21 bases separated the two germline ends. Germline CDR1 and CDR2: MNHEY and SVGEGT. CDR3 coding DNA: TGTGCCAGCAGCCCACATAACAGGGCGATCGGCGAGCAGTACGTC. Encoded protein: CASSPHNRAIGEQYV.

The chain combines TRBV3-1 (or the pseudogene TRBV3-2) with TRBJ1-5; TRBD1 matches 10 bases. V lost 5 bases to trimming and J lost 5 bases; unmatched junction nucleotides: 15. There are 18 residues in the CDR3. The germline V gene has CDR1 LGHDT and CDR2 YNNKEL (reference sequence). This CDR3 reads CASSTAPPTGGIDQPQHF. CDR3 DNA sequence: TGTGCCAGCAGCACAGCTCCCCCGACAGGGGGCATAGATCAGCCCCAGCATTTT.

The rearrangement links TRBV27 to TRBJ1-2, with a tentative D call TRBD1 (6 bases). The germline V gene encodes CDR1 MNHEY and CDR2 SMNVEV (reference sequence). Trimming left V 8 bases short and J 7 bases short, with 23 bases between. CDR3 size: 15 residues. The CDR3 protein is CASSRWARGGGGYTF. As DNA, the CDR3 is TGTGCCAGCTCCCGTTGGGCAAGGGGGGGCGGTGGCTACACCTTC.

The chain joins TRBV6-5 to TRBJ1-2; perhaps TRBD1 as D (6 bases). There are 14 residues in the CDR3. Between the trimmed V and J ends, which lost 2 bases and 4 bases, there was a span of 11 bases. Per germline, CDR1 MNHEY and CDR2 SVGAGI. The CDR3 nucleotides read TGTGCCAGCAGTTACGGGGGCCCCGGCTATGGCTACACCTTC. The encoded protein is CASSYGGPGYGYTF.

The chain combines TRBV6-5 with TRBJ2-7; D uncertain. V lost 5 bases and J 4 bases, leaving 12 bases between the germline ends. Germline V CDR1 and CDR2: MNHEY, SVGAGI. CDR3 size: 13 residues. CDR3 region: CASSPRQVYEQYF. In DNA form, the CDR3 reads TGTGCCAGCAGTCCGCGTCAGGTTTACGAGCAGTACTTC.

CDR3 nucleotide sequence: TGTGCCAGCAGCGGGCGACTAGCGGGTTCTTACGAGCAGTACGTC. Translating gives CASSGRLAGSYEQYV. The chain employs TRBV21-1 and TRBJ2-7; the table's D gene call, TRBD2, was not cross checked with the DNA. TRBV21-1 is a documented pseudogene. The CDR3 extends over 15 amino acids.

The rearrangement joins TRBV4-3 to TRBJ1-5; tentative D call: TRBD1 (6 bases). V gave up 0 bases and J gave up 0 bases, with 15 bases separating them. The CDR3 has 18 amino acids. CDR1 is LGHNA, CDR2 YSLEER, per germline. The CDR3 DNA reads as TGCGCCAGCAGCCAAGAACAGGACAGTGAAGATAGCAATCAGCCCCAGCATTTT. Amino acids: CASSQEQDSEDSNQPQHF.

The chain carries TRBV5-5 and TRBJ1-1; the match to TRBD1 covers 7 bases. The CDR3 is 14 residues long. Germline loops: CDR1 SGHKS, CDR2 YYEKEE (reference sequence). Unmatched junction bases numbered 3, after V lost 4 bases and J lost 0 bases. CDR3: CASSVTGLNTEAFF. The CDR3 bases are TGTGCCAGCAGCGTGACAGGGTTGAACACTGAAGCTTTCTTT.

The chain joins TRBV19 to TRBJ2-3; 8 bases line up with TRBD2. This CDR3 comprises 14 residues. Trimming cost V 4 bases and J 7 bases; bases outside gene matches: 7. CDR1 and CDR2 (germline): LNHDA, SQIVND (reference sequence). CDR3 residues: CASSSIAGSNTQYF. The CDR3 region has the DNA TGTGCCAGTAGTAGTATAGCGGGGAGTAATACGCAGTATTTT. The full variable domain, completed using reference TRBV19 and TRBJ2-3, is DGGITQSPKYLFRKEGQNVTLSCEQNLNHDAMYWYRQDPGQGLRLIYYSQIVNDFQKGDIAEGYSVSREKKESFPLTVTSAQKNPTAFYLCASSSIAGSNTQYFGPGTRLTVL.

The chain has TRBV5-1 and TRBJ2-5; a weak D match, TRBD1 (5 bases). This CDR3 has 14 amino acids. The germline V gene has CDR1 SGHRS and CDR2 YFSETQ. V was pared by 2 bases and J by 5 bases, with 13 bases between. CDR3 coding DNA: TGCGCCAGCAGCTTCCGGGCCCCAGGGGAGACCCAGTACTTC. It translates to CASSFRAPGETQYF. The complete variable domain, with remaining parts taken from reference TRBV5-1 and TRBJ2-5, reads KAGVTQTPRYLIKTRGQQVTLSCSPISGHRSVSWYQQTPGQGLQFLFEYFSETQRNKGNFPGRFSGRQFSNSRSEMNVSTLELGDSALYLCASSFRAPGETQYFGPGTRLLVL.

In the case of this clone: Other DNA sequences within the sample encode an identical CDR3. CDR3 in amino acids: CASSFDRSSGNTIYF. CDR3 nucleotides: TGCGCCAGCAGCTTCGACAGGAGCTCTGGAAACACCATATATTTT. V usage is TRBV5-1 and J usage is TRBJ1-3; tentatively, D is TRBD1 (6 bases). This CDR3 has 15 amino acids. Looked up from germline, CDR1 is SGHRS and CDR2 is YFSETQ. Trimming left V 2 bases short and J 0 bases short, with 9 bases between.

The chain recombines TRBV9 with TRBJ2-1, with D unresolved. V lost 4 bases, J lost 8 bases, and 10 bases lay in between. Germline V gives CDR1 SGDLS, CDR2 YYNGEE. The CDR3 has 12 residues. This CDR3 reads CASSPGTDEQFF. The CDR3 DNA reads TGTGCCAGCAGCCCGGGTACGGATGAGCAGTTCTTC.

There are a few counts of this clone. The V gene is TRBV12-5, the J gene TRBJ1-1, with D possibly matching TRBD1 (5 bases). Trimming cost V 4 bases and J 5 bases, with 14 bases left between them. Germline CDR1 and CDR2: LGHNT and FRNRAP. This CDR3 comprises 14 residues. CDR3 in DNA: TGTGCTAGTGGTTCGGGGACTATGGGGACTGAAGCTTTCTTT. This encodes CASGSGTMGTEAFF.